These 20 T cell receptor beta chains originate from one sample sequenced in a study of T-cell reconstitution after alpha-beta-depleted transplantation in children. Using unique molecular identifiers, the investigators prepared the TCRbeta library. Using its own MiXCR run on the PCR reads, TCRdb lists one record per CDR3 protein. This table has 200,000 to 250,000 distinct CDR3 sequences, under 13% appearing once. The starting material was PBMCs, obtained before TCRalphabeta/CD19-depleted stem cell transplant. The receptors derive from a child younger than two with acute myeloid leukemia, due to receive a stem cell transplant.

This clonotype has a count of ten or more. This chain connects TRBV6-2 or TRBV6-3 to TRBJ2-7; possibly TRBD1 for D (6 bases). Germline V gives CDR1 MNHEY, CDR2 SVGEGT. Between the trimmed V and J ends, which lost 7 bases and 7 bases, there was a span of 20 bases. The CDR3 length is 14 residues. CDR3 DNA sequence: TGTGCCAGCAACAGGGTGTGGTCCAGTGTGGAGCAGTACTTC. Amino acid sequence: CASNRVWSSVEQYF.

The CDR3 region has the DNA TGTGCCAGCAGCATGGACAGGGGCGGGAACATTCAGTACTTC. This encodes CASSMDRGGNIQYF. The genes are TRBV5-4 and TRBJ2-4; 9 nucleotides line up with TRBD1. The CDR3 totals 14 residues. The germline V gene encodes CDR1 SGHNT and CDR2 YYREEE (reference sequence). J was trimmed by 7 bases and V by 4 bases; bases with no gene match: 6.

In this sample, this clonotype turned up many times. The chain uses TRBV10-2 and TRBJ2-2; D perhaps matches TRBD2 (6 bases). The CDR3 sequence is 14 residues long. CDR1 is WSHSY and CDR2 is SAAADI in the germline V gene. Between the trimmed V and J ends, which lost 6 bases and 4 bases, there was a span of 12 bases. The CDR3 bases are TGCGCCAGCAGGTCGGGACTCTCCACCGGGGAGCTGTTTTTT. It is translated as CASRSGLSTGELFF.

This clonotype was found many times. The chain employs TRBV15 and TRBJ2-5; TRBD2 matches at 7 bases. V was clipped by 1 base and J by 2 bases; unmatched bases: 7. The CDR3 is made up of 16 amino acids. The V gene's germline CDR1 is LNHNV and CDR2 YYDKDF (reference sequence). DNA for the CDR3: TGTGCCACCAGCAGAGGGACTAGAGGGCCTCAAGAGACCCAGTACTTC. Protein product: CATSRGTRGPQETQYF.

A word on this clonotype: A much bigger clone sits one base away, suggesting this may be a read error. J is TRBJ2-3 and V is TRBV20-1; either TRBD1 or TRBD2 may fit D (5 bases each). The CDR3 sequence is 14 residues long. Germline-derived CDR1 and CDR2 are DFQATT and SNEGSKA (reference sequence). CDR3: CRARGLGGTDTQYF. In nucleotides, the CDR3 is TGCAGAGCTAGAGGGCTGGGGGGCACAGATACGCAGTATTTT.

This clonotype was seen ten or more times. The chain joins TRBV28 to TRBJ2-1; 8 nucleotides line up with TRBD2. The V gene's germline CDR1 is MDHEN and CDR2 SYDVKM. The CDR3 has 11 residues. Trimming cost V 5 bases and J 9 bases; bases outside gene matches: 0. The CDR3 DNA reads TGTGCCAGCAGTACTAGCGGTGAGCAGTTCTTC. Its protein is CASSTSGEQFF.

This clonotype was counted at least ten times. The chain recombines TRBV7-2 with TRBJ2-1, with TRBD2 matching 8 bases. CDR3 size: 15 residues. V lost 4 bases and J lost 6; bases outside the gene matches: 8. Germline CDR1 is SGHTA and CDR2 is FQGNSA. The CDR3, as DNA: TGTGCCAGCAGCTCCCAACCCGGGACTAGCAATGAGCAGTTCTTC. Encoded protein: CASSSQPGTSNEQFF.

This clonotype was counted between two and nine times. This sequence joins TRBV18 and TRBJ1-1; 9 bases agree with TRBD1. With 6 bases clipped from V and 4 bases from J, the junction kept 9 bases outside the gene matches. The CDR3 loop spans 15 amino acids. Looked up from germline, CDR1 is KGHSH and CDR2 is LQKENI. The CDR3 region is CASSPRDRAGTEAFF. CDR3 DNA sequence: TGTGCCAGCTCGCCGCGGGACAGGGCTGGCACTGAAGCTTTCTTT. Variable domain in full (rest from reference TRBV18 and TRBJ1-1): NAGVMQNPRHLVRRRGQEARLRCSPMKGHSHVYWYRQLPEEGLKFMVYLQKENIIDESGMPKERFSAEFPKEGPSILRIQQVVRGDSAAYFCASSPRDRAGTEAFFGQGTRLTVV.

In this sample, this clonotype turned up many times. V is TRBV7-6 and J is TRBJ2-1; 8 bases are shared with TRBD2. The CDR3 consists of 17 residues. Germline CDR1 is SGHVS and CDR2 is FNYEAQ. Trimming at V came to 1 base and at J to 4 bases, leaving 9 bases not matched to a gene. The CDR3 DNA is TGTGCCAGCAGCTTAGTCGTTAGCGGGAACCTTTACAATGAGCAGTTCTTC. Translation: CASSLVVSGNLYNEQFF. The full variable domain, with the rest looked up from reference TRBV7-6 and TRBJ2-1, is GAGVSQSPRYKVTKRGQDVALRCDPISGHVSLYWYRQALGQGPEFLTYFNYEAQQDKSGLPNDRFSAERPEGSISTLTIQRTEQRDSAMYRCASSLVVSGNLYNEQFFGPGTRLTVL.

This clonotype was found many times. The chain has TRBV12-3 or TRBV12-4 and TRBJ1-2; TRBD1 matches at 8 bases. The V segment lost 7 bases and the J segment 7 bases; nucleotides outside the gene matches: 11. This CDR3 has 14 amino acids. CDR3 in DNA: TGTGCCAGCACCCCGACAGGGGATACTATTGGCTACACCTTC. It yields the protein CASTPTGDTIGYTF.

This clonotype was counted at least ten times. The rearrangement joins TRBV10-3 to TRBJ2-1; 8 bases are shared with TRBD2. The germline V gene has CDR1 ENHRY and CDR2 SYGVKD. Trimming at V came to 2 bases and at J to 9 bases, leaving 9 bases not matched to a gene. The CDR3 extends over 15 amino acids. The DNA for the CDR3 is TGTGCCATCAGTGAGACGCCGGGACTAGAAACTGAGCAGTTCTTC. This encodes CAISETPGLETEQFF.

As to this clonotype: This clone may be a read error of a much larger clone one base away. The chain has TRBV20-1 and TRBJ2-7, with D possibly TRBD1 on 6 matching bases. CDR3 size: 13 residues. Germline CDR1 is DFQATT and CDR2 is SNEGSKA (reference sequence). The CDR3 here is CSARDLAHRVHDF. CDR3 bases: TGCAGTGCTAGAGATCTAGCTCACAGGGTGCACGACTTC.

About this clonotype itself: This may arise from a read error, as a much more abundant clone is one base away. The chain carries TRBV12-3 or TRBV12-4 and TRBJ1-2, with D uncertain. The CDR3 consists of 15 residues. As DNA, the CDR3 is TGTGCCAGCAGTTCAGCCGGGCCCGAATTCTATGGCGACACCTTC. Translated: CASSSAGPEFYGDTF.

There are many counts of this clonotype. The chain couples TRBV12-3 or TRBV12-4 to TRBJ1-1, with D possibly matching TRBD1 (6 bases). The length of the CDR3 is 13 residues. The V end was cut by 6 bases, the J end by 8 bases, with 16 bases between. CDR3 coding DNA: TGTGCCAGCAGCTCCGGACAGCCAGGGGAAGCTTTCTTT. Its protein is CASSSGQPGEAFF.

The sample holds many counts of this clonotype. One end of the junction is discordant with germline, which a read error may explain. The rearrangement joins TRBV5-1 to TRBJ2-1; D uncertain. Germline V gene data show CDR1 as SGHRS and CDR2 as YFSETQ. The CDR3 spans 11 residues. The CDR3 loop is CASSLGNEQFF. The DNA for the CDR3 is TGTGCCAGCAGCTTAGGCAATGAGCAGTTCTTC. The variable domain in full, with the rest retrieved from reference TRBV5-1 and TRBJ2-1, is KAGVTQTPRYLIKTRGQQVTLSCSPISGHRSVSWYQQTPGQGLQFLFEYFSETQRNKGNFPGRFSGRQFSNSRSEMNVSTLELGDSALYLCASSLGNEQFFGPGTRLTVL.

This clonotype was observed many times. The CDR3 DNA is TGTGCCAGCAGCTCCCCAGGCAGAAGATCTGGAAACACCATATATTTT. It specifies CASSSPGRRSGNTIYF. The chain combines TRBV11-3 with TRBJ1-3; no firm D call. This CDR3 is built from 16 residues. Trimming removed 4 bases at V and 1 base at J, with 14 bases between. CDR1 and CDR2 (germline): SGHNT, YENEEA.

Ten or more counts support this clonotype. This sequence joins TRBV18 and TRBJ2-4, with 10 bases aligning to TRBD1. Trimming at V came to 3 bases and at J to 1 base, leaving 3 bases not matched to a gene. The germline CDR1 and CDR2 sequences are KGHSH and LQKENI. The CDR3 runs 16 residues. For the CDR3, the DNA is TGTGCCAGCTCACCGCCGGGACAGGGGGCCAAAAACATTCAGTACTTC. Encoded protein: CASSPPGQGAKNIQYF. Together with reference TRBV18 and TRBJ2-4, the CDR3 gives the full variable domain: NAGVMQNPRHLVRRRGQEARLRCSPMKGHSHVYWYRQLPEEGLKFMVYLQKENIIDESGMPKERFSAEFPKEGPSILRIQQVVRGDSAAYFCASSPPGQGAKNIQYFGAGTRLSVL.

Regarding this clonotype: This sequence may be a read error, since a much larger clone differs from it by one base. The chain couples TRBV25-1 to TRBJ1-1; D ambiguous. The CDR3 spans 16 residues. Per the germline V gene, CDR1 is MGHDK and CDR2 is SYGVNS. Trimming pared 2 bases from V and 1 base from J, leaving 14 bases between. DNA of the CDR3: TGTGCCAGCAGTGAACGGCCCACCCCATCGAACACTGAAGCTTTCTTT. As protein: CASSERPTPSNTEAFF.

This clonotype was observed at least ten times. This chain links TRBV7-7 with TRBJ2-7, with 10 bases aligning to TRBD1. Germline trimming cut 3 bases from V and 3 bases from J; bases unmatched to any gene: 2. The CDR3 length is 14 residues. Germline CDR1 SSHAT, CDR2 FNYEAQ (reference sequence). The CDR3 region is CASSFGTGDYEQYF. The CDR3 nucleotides read TGTGCCAGCAGCTTTGGGACAGGGGACTACGAGCAGTACTTC.

To note about this clonotype: A much larger clone is a single base away; this may be a read error. The chain couples TRBV21-1 to TRBJ2-1; the tabulated D call, TRBD1, remains unverified against the DNA. TRBV21-1 is a pseudogene segment. This CDR3 comprises 12 residues. CDR3 residues: CASSKGDRDAFF. CDR3 bases: TGTGCCAGCAGCAAAGGGGACAGAGACGCGTTCTTC.